The T cell receptor (beta chain) under discussion was sequenced for a study of T cell repertoires in cytomegalovirus infection. Study results and limitations: Summed frequency of shared TCR beta families picked out CMV carriers who also had the relevant HLA.

One entry per CDR3 protein results from TCRdb running MiXCR on the reads. The sample holds 150,000 to 200,000 distinct CDR3 sequences; about 28% are singletons and the top ten take approximately 31%. For this clonotype: Antigen: not known.

The CDR3 length is 16 residues. Germline loops: CDR1 SNHLY, CDR2 FYNNEI. Trimming took off 7 bases at V and 4 bases at J, with 22 bases between the two ends. The chain recombines TRBV2 with TRBJ2-5, with D possibly being TRBD2 (6 bases). The sequence derives from a human donor in good health (CMV status not recorded). Some clones in this sample may be carry-over from other donors' samples. Sequences were obtained from PBMCs. The CDR3 here is CASTGSEGLKAETQYF. The CDR3 DNA reads as TGTGCCAGCACCGGGTCAGAGGGACTCAAGGCAGAGACCCAGTACTTC.